The rows below give T cell receptor beta chains drawn from one sample of a study of blood T cells in healthy people across ages. Each CDR3 protein is one row after TCRdb ran MiXCR on the 5' RACE reads. Altogether 1 million to 1.2 million distinct CDR3 sequences are present, 35% to 40% being singletons, with the ten largest covering over 10%. Sequencing was performed on blood. These receptors were obtained from a man aged 18 to 29 in good health. CDR3s leave out the opening cysteine and the closing phenylalanine or tryptophan.

TRBV6-6	TRBJ2-2	ASSYWGAQDTGELF
TRBV7-2	TRBJ2-3	ASTALTTSGAVDAQY
TRBV4-1	TRBJ2-7	ASSQEGQRTYEQY
TRBV10-3	TRBJ2-3	AITPRETSSTDTQY
TRBV6-5	TRBJ2-2	ASSRGLRVTGELF
TRBV29-1	TRBJ2-1	SVEGHRYNEQF
TRBV19	TRBJ1-1	ASSIDLGRKTTEAF
TRBV27	TRBJ2-3	ASSPTHSTDTQC
TRBV20-1	TRBJ2-6	SAMKSAASGANVLT
TRBV6-6	TRBJ1-2	ASGAAGAIDYGYT
TRBV11-2	TRBJ1-2	ASSSHRDNWYGYT
TRBV4-1	TRBJ1-6	ASSRGTPLSPPH
TRBV6-6	TRBJ2-7	ASNGGWGNEQY
TRBV5-6	TRBJ2-3	ASSLVQGSDTQY
TRBV19	TRBJ2-1	ASRRGTGPPNEQF
TRBV25-1	TRBJ1-5	ASSAAGRYNQPQH
TRBV14	TRBJ1-2	ASSLAWQGYT
TRBV4-2	TRBJ2-2	ASSQEMGARELF
TRBV7-2	TRBJ1-2	ASSLDRGLGEGYT
TRBV6-1	TRBJ2-4	ASSEDGTHRKNIQY
TRBV3-1	TRBJ1-2	ASSQAGQYYGYT
TRBV20-1	TRBJ1-3	SAREASASSATIY
TRBV20-1	TRBJ1-2	SASATDLPREDGYT
TRBV4-3	TRBJ1-1	ASSRATGEGTEAF
TRBV28	TRBJ2-5	ASSLVDLGGIRETQY
TRBV7-2	TRBJ2-1	ASSRPGQGADEQF
TRBV6-5	TRBJ2-1	ATTPGLASNEQF
TRBV6-6	TRBJ2-1	ASSSQETQF
TRBV19	TRBJ2-2	ASSIVRSPGELF
TRBV20-1	TRBJ1-1	SATGDTEAF
TRBV12-3/TRBV12-4	TRBJ2-3	ASSPRPGSDTQY
TRBV25-1	TRBJ1-1	ASSSVGTEAF
TRBV29-1	TRBJ2-5	SVEALGQGDDQETQY
TRBV12-3/TRBV12-4	TRBJ1-2	ASSLRGKAGYT
TRBV19	TRBJ1-5	ASSIQQGVRNQPQH
TRBV2	TRBJ2-5	ASSGLHNEQY
TRBV12-3/TRBV12-4	TRBJ1-1	ASSQRQGVHTEAF
TRBV12-3/TRBV12-4	TRBJ1-4	ASSTGPLETNEKLF
TRBV20-1	TRBJ2-1	GAVGAGTYNEQF
TRBV20-1	TRBJ1-4	SARRGDEKLF
TRBV29-1	TRBJ2-5	SSSTTAGTQY
TRBV27	TRBJ1-1	ASSLSWQPNTEAF
TRBV9	TRBJ2-1	ASSVQASGNNEQF
TRBV29-1	TRBJ1-2	SVARQGSEYYGYT